The subject of this entry is one T cell receptor beta chain. This entry belongs to a study of CD8 T cells in Susac syndrome. Sequencing of TCR beta was performed on blood CD8+ and CD4+ T cells. V dropped 7 bases and J dropped 9; count of bases not matched to a gene: 13. CDR1 is SGHAT, CDR2 FQNNGV, per germline. This CDR3 is built from 17 residues. Random hexamers were used to reverse transcribe 0.5 to 1 ug of RNA. The CDR3 of TCR beta was amplified by immunoSEQ multiplex PCR across 54 Vbeta and 13 Jbeta. TCRdb itself ran the immunoSEQ multiplex PCR reads through MiXCR, one entry per CDR3 protein. The table shows around 170,000 distinct CDR3 sequences, with about 95% occurring only once.

The clonotype was recovered from a human donor with multiple sclerosis. The sequencing input was CD8+ T cells from PBMCs. V and J are TRBV11-2 and TRBJ2-1; 15 bases line up with TRBD2. CDR3 coding DNA: TGTGCCAGCACCTCGGGACTAGCGGGAGGCCGGGCAGGTGAGCAGTTCTTC. Translated, it gives CASTSGLAGGRAGEQFF.